This T cell receptor beta chain was retrieved from a study of OX40 agonist ivuxolimab in advanced cancers. Study-level background: Every 2 weeks, ivuxolimab was infused into the patients intravenously at between 0.01 and 10 mg/kg. The study, taken as a whole, reports: Antigen specificity of clonally expanded peripheral T cells was not established. Blood T cells, both CD4+ and CD8+, expanded clonally by week 6 at 0.1 to 3.0 mg/kg.

Germline V CDR1 and CDR2: SEHNR, FQNEAQ (reference sequence). With V trimmed by 1 base and J by 4 bases, 3 bases remained unmatched. The CDR3 has 15 amino acids. Patients were ruled out by autoimmune disease history or systemic immunosuppression. Profiled with immunoSEQ multiplex PCR; TCRdb holds only in-frame clones, not every one. The sample holds 95,000 to 150,000 clones, approximately 92% seen once. Regarding this clone: Its specificity is not known.

Sequences were derived from CD4+ or CD8+ T cells sorted from blood, sampled in a trial of the OX40 agonist ivuxolimab. This receptor was taken from an adult with an advanced solid tumor such as melanoma, head and neck, liver or kidney cancer. This chain connects TRBV7-9 to TRBJ2-1, with 8 positions matching TRBD2. The CDR3 sequence is CASSLGQRGYNEQFF. The CDR3 bases are TGTGCCAGCAGCTTAGGCCAGCGGGGGTACAATGAGCAGTTCTTC.